Presented here are 28 T cell receptor beta chains from one specimen sequenced in a study of CD4+ T cells in melanoma. Produced via immunoSEQ multiplex PCR; TCRdb's table is partial and in-frame only. The repertoire has over 100,000 clones, approximately 92% of them found once; the top ten carry 2.5% to 3.5%. The sequencing sample was made of peripheral blood. These TCRs come from a human donor with melanoma.

The gene calls are TRBV5-4 and TRBJ2-7, with 9 bases fitting TRBD1. The CDR3 is 14 amino acids. CDR1 SGHNT and CDR2 YYREEE come from the germline V gene (reference sequence). The junction had 3 bases not matched to a gene; V was cut back by 0 bases and J by 5 bases. The CDR3 sequence: CASSLVTGGDEQYF. The CDR3 DNA is TGTGCCAGCAGCTTGGTAACAGGGGGCGACGAGCAGTACTTC.

The J gene is TRBJ1-3, the V gene TRBV19; D is unclear. Trimming removed 3 bases at V and 1 base at J, with 13 bases between. This CDR3 has 16 residues. Germline V lookup: CDR1 LNHDA, CDR2 SQIVND (reference sequence). DNA of the CDR3: TGTGCCAGTAGTATGTACAGCAAGACTTCTGGAAACACCATATATTTT. Its protein product is CASSMYSKTSGNTIYF.

The V gene is TRBV7-8, the J gene TRBJ2-3, with 14 bases aligning to TRBD2. There are 19 residues in the CDR3. Germline CDR1 is SGHVS and CDR2 is FQNEAQ. The junction had 17 bases not matched to a gene; V was cut back by 7 bases and J by 5 bases. This chain's CDR3 is CASTPALPGTSGGGDTQYF. In nucleotides, the CDR3 is TGTGCCAGCACCCCGGCCCTCCCCGGGACTAGCGGGGGTGGAGATACGCAGTATTTT.

The chain links TRBV7-8 to TRBJ1-5; D unresolved. Germline CDR1 reads SGHVS; CDR2 reads FQNEAQ. The V and J ends lost 0 bases and 1 base respectively, with 4 bases between them. This CDR3 region has 14 residues. CDR3 DNA: TGTGCCAGCAGCTTAGCCGGAAGCAATCAGCCCCAGCATTTT. Residues: CASSLAGSNQPQHF.

This clone occurred once. The chain employs TRBV7-8 and TRBJ2-7; D possibly uses TRBD1 or TRBD2 (5 bases each). The CDR3 spans 16 residues. Trimming took 5 bases from V and 3 from J, leaving 20 bases between them. Germline CDR1 reads SGHVS; CDR2 reads FQNEAQ. CDR3 in amino acids: CASSPPPGRTDYEQYF. In DNA, the CDR3 is TGTGCCAGCAGCCCACCGCCGGGACGGACCGACTACGAGCAGTACTTC.

The V and J genes are TRBV7-9 and TRBJ2-1; TRBD2 matches 11 bases. The CDR3 is 18 amino acids. Germline V gives CDR1 SEHNR, CDR2 FQNEAQ (reference sequence). V lost 2 bases and J lost 6; bases outside the gene matches: 12. CDR3 protein: CASSLPMRLAGLGNEQFF. The CDR3 DNA is TGTGCCAGCAGCTTACCCATGCGACTAGCGGGACTGGGCAATGAGCAGTTCTTC.

The chain combines TRBV28 with TRBJ2-6; 7 bases are shared with TRBD2. V lost 5 bases, J lost 3 bases, and 7 bases stayed unmatched. Germline V lookup: CDR1 MDHEN, CDR2 SYDVKM. This CDR3 region has 16 residues. CDR3 residues: CASSRWGGSGANVLTF. The CDR3, as DNA: TGTGCCAGCAGTCGATGGGGGGGGAGTGGGGCCAACGTCCTGACTTTC. Filled out from reference TRBV28 and TRBJ2-6, the complete variable domain reads DVKVTQSSRYLVKRTGEKVFLECVQDMDHENMFWYRQDPGLGLRLIYFSYDVKMKEKGDIPEGYSVSREKKERFSLILESASTNQTSMYLCASSRWGGSGANVLTFGAGSRLTVL.

This chain joins TRBV27 and TRBJ2-7; TRBD1 agrees at 7 bases. CDR3 length: 13 amino acids. CDR1 is MNHEY and CDR2 is SMNVEV in the germline V gene (reference sequence). V lost 6 bases and J lost 3; bases outside the gene matches: 5. CDR3 DNA: TGTGCCAGCAGCAAGGGACAGCACTACGAGCAGTACTTC. Amino acids: CASSKGQHYEQYF.

This chain uses TRBV29-1 with TRBJ2-5; 7 positions match TRBD1. The length of the CDR3 is 13 residues. Trimming cost V 4 bases and J 2 bases; bases outside gene matches: 4. Germline CDR1 SQVTM, CDR2 ANQGSEA. CDR3 amino acids: CSVGGTDQETQYF. The CDR3 nucleotides read TGCAGCGTTGGTGGGACAGATCAAGAGACCCAGTACTTC.

The chain combines TRBV5-4 with TRBJ2-7; 8 nucleotides agree with TRBD1. The V gene's germline CDR1 is SGHNT and CDR2 YYREEE (reference sequence). Trimming removed 6 bases from V and 0 bases from J; junction bases left unmatched: 11. The CDR3 contains 16 residues. The CDR3 bases are TGTGCCAGCATGGACAGGGAATCACCCCTCTCCTACGAGCAGTACTTC. Its translation: CASMDRESPLSYEQYF.

The chain is built from TRBV10-3 and TRBJ2-5; the D gene is possibly TRBD1 (5 bases). Trimming cost V 5 bases and J 2 bases, with 12 bases left between them. CDR3 length: 14 amino acids. Germline CDR1 is ENHRY and CDR2 is SYGVKD. This CDR3 reads CAISLTGLQETQYF. The CDR3 DNA reads as TGTGCCATCAGTTTAACAGGTTTGCAAGAGACCCAGTACTTC.

The J gene is TRBJ1-1, the V gene TRBV13, with 7 bases that match TRBD1. The CDR3 covers 13 residues. V was clipped by 5 bases and J by 11 bases; unmatched bases: 11. Germline loops: CDR1 PRHDT, CDR2 FYEKMQ (reference sequence). The CDR3 coding sequence is TGTGCCAGCAGCCTCCTGACAGGGAGAATTGCTTTCTTT. Protein sequence: CASSLLTGRIAFF.

The V gene is TRBV11-3, the J gene TRBJ2-7, with 9 bases that match TRBD2. The J segment lost 5 bases and the V segment lost 5 bases, leaving 7 bases of the junction unmatched. The CDR3 extends over 14 amino acids. The germline gives CDR1 SGHNT, CDR2 YENEEA. CDR3 region: CASSLLAGAHEQYF. The CDR3 region has the DNA TGTGCCAGCAGCCTGTTAGCGGGAGCCCACGAGCAGTACTTC.

The chain combines TRBV5-1 with TRBJ2-1; tentatively, D is TRBD2 (7 bases). Germline CDR1 and CDR2: SGHRS and YFSETQ. The CDR3 is 15 amino acids. V lost 4 bases and J 4 bases, leaving 15 bases between the germline ends. CDR3 sequence: CASSPGGAQYNEQFF. In nucleotides, the CDR3 is TGCGCCAGCAGCCCGGGGGGCGCGCAGTACAATGAGCAGTTCTTC. The whole variable domain, remainder taken from reference TRBV5-1 and TRBJ2-1, is KAGVTQTPRYLIKTRGQQVTLSCSPISGHRSVSWYQQTPGQGLQFLFEYFSETQRNKGNFPGRFSGRQFSNSRSEMNVSTLELGDSALYLCASSPGGAQYNEQFFGPGTRLTVL.

The gene calls are TRBV5-1 and TRBJ2-5, with TRBD2 matching over 10 bases. The germline gives CDR1 SGHRS, CDR2 YFSETQ. This CDR3 has 15 amino acids. Trimming cost V 0 bases and J 4 bases; bases outside gene matches: 3. The CDR3 reads CASSLVPSGGETQYF. CDR3 coding DNA: TGCGCCAGCAGCTTGGTTCCTAGCGGGGGAGAGACCCAGTACTTC. The variable domain in full, with the rest retrieved from reference TRBV5-1 and TRBJ2-5, is KAGVTQTPRYLIKTRGQQVTLSCSPISGHRSVSWYQQTPGQGLQFLFEYFSETQRNKGNFPGRFSGRQFSNSRSEMNVSTLELGDSALYLCASSLVPSGGETQYFGPGTRLLVL.

The chain is built from TRBV10-3 and TRBJ1-4; D might be TRBD1 (5 bases). V was cut by 0 bases and J by 2 bases, with 10 bases left in between. The CDR3 totals 16 residues. Germline loops: CDR1 ENHRY, CDR2 SYGVKD. DNA for the CDR3: TGTGCCATCAGTGAGTCGGAAGGGGCGACTAATGAAAAACTGTTTTTT. This encodes CAISESEGATNEKLFF.

The chain links TRBV30 to TRBJ1-6, with D maybe TRBD1 (5 bases). The V gene lost 0 bases and the J gene lost 2 bases, with 17 bases spanning the gap. This CDR3 region has 18 residues. Germline CDR1 GTSNPN, CDR2 SVGIG (reference sequence). The DNA for the CDR3 is TGTGCCTGGAGTGTACCTCCTGAATGGGGGACCTATAATTCACCCCTCCACTTT. This sequence encodes CAWSVPPEWGTYNSPLHF.

This sequence joins TRBV19 and TRBJ2-7, with 7 bases identical to TRBD1. Germline lookup yields CDR1 LNHDA and CDR2 SQIVND (reference sequence). J was trimmed by 5 bases and V by 6 bases; bases with no gene match: 7. The CDR3 has 13 residues. This chain's CDR3 is CASSNRGSDEQYF. The CDR3 DNA is TGTGCCAGTAGCAACAGGGGTTCTGACGAGCAGTACTTC.

The chain joins TRBV5-1 to TRBJ2-1; 8 bases agree with TRBD2. The CDR3 has 14 amino acids. The germline CDR1 and CDR2 sequences are SGHRS and YFSETQ. Trimming removed 4 bases from V and 10 bases from J; junction bases left unmatched: 10. CDR3 DNA sequence: TGCGCCAGCAGCCCCGGGACTAGAAAGGACGAGCAGTTCTTC. This encodes CASSPGTRKDEQFF.

CDR3 nucleotides: TGTGCCAGCAGCTTGGACACAATATATAATTCACCCCTCCACTTT. It specifies CASSLDTIYNSPLHF. The genes are TRBV5-6 and TRBJ1-6; no clear D. V was cut by 0 bases and J by 4 bases, with 8 bases left in between. Germline values: CDR1 SGHDT, CDR2 YYEEEE. This CDR3 spans 15 amino acids.

In the case of this clone: Other DNA variants within this sample encode the same CDR3. This sequence joins TRBV5-1 and TRBJ2-5, with a tentative D call TRBD1 (6 bases). The CDR3 sequence is 14 residues long. Germline lookup yields CDR1 SGHRS and CDR2 YFSETQ. With 2 bases removed from V and 1 base from J, the gap between germline ends came to 9 bases. The CDR3 loop is CASSLVGGQETQYF. The CDR3 nucleotides are TGCGCCAGCAGCTTAGTAGGGGGCCAAGAGACCCAGTACTTC.

This clone came up a few times. This chain links TRBV6-1 with TRBJ1-3, with unresolved D. The CDR3 is 14 amino acids. Per germline, CDR1 MNHNS and CDR2 SASEGT. V lost 3 bases, J lost 6 bases, and 12 bases lay in between. CDR3 sequence (DNA): TGTGCCAGCAGTGAGCGGGGTTTTGAAAACACCATATATTTT. Its protein product is CASSERGFENTIYF.

The rearrangement links TRBV15 to TRBJ2-7; 8 positions match TRBD1. The J segment lost 5 bases and the V segment lost 5 bases, leaving 5 bases of the junction unmatched. The length of the CDR3 is 13 residues. The germline V gene has CDR1 LNHNV and CDR2 YYDKDF (reference sequence). The CDR3 loop is CATSGRTGNEQYF. The CDR3 nucleotides read TGTGCCACCAGCGGGAGGACAGGGAACGAGCAGTACTTC.

This chain uses TRBV5-4 with TRBJ2-1, with 8 bases identical to TRBD2. Losses at the gene ends were 2 bases for V and 7 bases for J; bases not matched to a gene: 8. The CDR3 spans 15 residues. The germline V gene encodes CDR1 SGHNT and CDR2 YYREEE (reference sequence). The CDR3 DNA reads TGTGCCAGCAGCTTTTCGGCTAGCGGGTTGAATGAGCAGTTCTTC. Its protein product is CASSFSASGLNEQFF.

The gene calls are TRBV5-4 and TRBJ2-1, with 9 bases identical to TRBD2. The CDR3 extends over 20 amino acids. V shed 0 bases and J 0 bases; nucleotides not matched to a gene: 13. The germline V gene encodes CDR1 SGHNT and CDR2 YYREEE (reference sequence). CDR3 nucleotide sequence: TGTGCCAGCAGCTTGGTTCGCGGGGGGGCCGGATGGAGCTCCTACAATGAGCAGTTCTTC. This gives the protein CASSLVRGGAGWSSYNEQFF.

The chain couples TRBV27 to TRBJ2-1; D is ambiguous. This CDR3 is 14 amino acids long. CDR1 and CDR2 from the germline V gene are MNHEY and SMNVEV (reference sequence). Trimming left V 2 bases short and J 3 bases short, with 8 bases between. CDR3 sequence reads: CASSLMGIYNEQFF. The CDR3 DNA reads as TGTGCCAGCAGTTTAATGGGGATCTACAATGAGCAGTTCTTC.

The genes are TRBV10-3 and TRBJ2-7; 7 nucleotides agree with TRBD2. V lost 3 bases and J lost 5; bases outside the gene matches: 4. This CDR3 is 13 amino acids long. Germline V gene lookup returns CDR1 ENHRY and CDR2 SYGVKD. In DNA form, the CDR3 reads TGTGCCATCAGTGACTATCGGGGGGACGAGCAGTACTTC. Its protein product is CAISDYRGDEQYF.

The rearrangement links TRBV5-4 to TRBJ2-4; possibly TRBD1 or TRBD2 for D (5 bases each). CDR3 length: 15 amino acids. Germline V lookup: CDR1 SGHNT, CDR2 YYREEE (reference sequence). V shed 4 bases and J shed 3 bases, with 14 bases lying between them. The CDR3 nucleotides are TGTGCCAGCAGCACCGAGGGTAGGGGCAAAAACATTCAGTACTTC. Protein: CASSTEGRGKNIQYF.